This T cell receptor beta chain was sequenced in a study of T cells in Graves' hyperthyroidism and ophthalmopathy. Details on this clonotype: Its antigen is still unknown.

Overall study results and limits: By a 13 V-J model, ophthalmopathy was set apart from stable hyperthyroidism. Most thyroid-expanded clonotypes above 0.001 were also found in blood. The model identified upcoming ophthalmopathy a median approximately six months ahead of onset.

The PBMCs studied were ones that came from about 10 ml fresh peripheral blood. RNA transcripts were the template for amplifying TCR beta CDR3 regions. The HTBI set primed first-round TCR CDR3 RT-PCR. Each CDR3 protein gets one entry after TCRdb re-called the multiplex PCR reads with MiXCR. The sample includes around 350,000 distinct CDR3 sequences, about 16% of them seen just once. Sequenced sample: blood. The sequence derives from a woman aged 55 to 70 with Graves' ophthalmopathy.

The CDR3 coding sequence is TGTGCCAGTAGTAGTGATACTAAAGCTTTCTTT. Translating it yields CASSSDTKAFF. This rearrangement joins TRBV19 to TRBJ1-1; D not certain. Germline-derived CDR1 and CDR2 are LNHDA and SQIVND (reference sequence). CDR3 length: 11 amino acids. V was cut by 4 bases and J by 9 bases, with 9 bases left in between.